Following are 11 T cell receptor beta chains from one sample sequenced in a study of chemoradiotherapy in HPV16-positive cancers. The repertoire was sequenced with immunoSEQ multiplex PCR; TCRdb's copy has only in-frame clones and lacks some. The sample yields about 23,000 clones, about 90% seen once. The specimen was blood, collected from a patient who underwent chemoradiotherapy. The origin of the receptors is a human donor with HPV-associated anogenital cancer.

V and J are TRBV30 and TRBJ1-6; D gene uncertain. Germline V gene lookup returns CDR1 GTSNPN and CDR2 SVGIG (reference sequence). The CDR3 is 15 residues long. V lost 3 bases and J 4 bases, leaving 13 bases between the germline ends. CDR3 protein: CAWSVPTYYNSPLHF. Here the CDR3 DNA reads TGTGCCTGGAGCGTTCCGACCTATTATAATTCACCCCTCCACTTT.

V gene TRBV10-3 combines with J gene TRBJ2-5, with TRBD1 as a possible D gene (5 bases). CDR1 is ENHRY, CDR2 SYGVKD, per germline. With 7 bases removed from V and 1 base from J, the gap between germline ends came to 10 bases. CDR3 length: 13 amino acids. Here the CDR3 DNA reads TGTGCCATCACCTCAGGGCTCCAAGAGACCCAGTACTTC. This sequence encodes CAITSGLQETQYF.

This chain connects TRBV5-1 to TRBJ2-2; a possible D gene is TRBD1 (6 bases). Germline V gene lookup returns CDR1 SGHRS and CDR2 YFSETQ. V lost 4 bases and J lost 4, with 14 bases in between. The CDR3 runs 15 residues. CDR3 DNA sequence: TGCGCCAGCAGCCTCCGACAGGCCCGCACCGGGGAGCTGTTTTTT. This codes for CASSLRQARTGELFF.

The rearrangement uses TRBV5-1 and TRBJ2-5; D is perhaps TRBD1 (5 bases). The CDR3 has 14 amino acids. V dropped 4 bases and J dropped 1 base, with 11 bases sitting between them. Germline V gene lookup returns CDR1 SGHRS and CDR2 YFSETQ. The CDR3 sequence: CASSPGASQETQYF. Written as DNA, the CDR3 is TGCGCCAGCAGCCCTGGGGCCAGCCAAGAGACCCAGTACTTC.

The chain joins TRBV15 to TRBJ2-3; tentatively, D is TRBD1 (6 bases). This CDR3 is 15 amino acids long. V was shortened by 0 bases and J by 8 bases, with 15 bases between the two germline ends. Germline CDR1 reads LNHNV; CDR2 reads YYDKDF (reference sequence). CDR3 sequence (DNA): TGTGCCACCAGCAGAGACGGCCGGCAAGGGGGTACGCAGTATTTT. As protein: CATSRDGRQGGTQYF. The full variable domain, completed using reference TRBV15 and TRBJ2-3, is DAMVIQNPRYQVTQFGKPVTLSCSQTLNHNVMYWYQQKSSQAPKLLFHYYDKDFNNEADTPDNFQSRRPNTSFCFLDIRSPGLGDTAMYLCATSRDGRQGGTQYFGPGTRLTVL.

The chain employs TRBV6-6 and TRBJ1-1; no firm D call. The CDR3 is 14 residues long. The germline CDR1 and CDR2 sequences are MNHNY and SVGAGI (reference sequence). V lost 2 bases and J lost 4, with 11 bases in between. The CDR3 DNA sequence: TGTGCCAGCAGTTACAGATCTCCAGGCACTGAAGCTTTCTTT. Amino acid sequence: CASSYRSPGTEAFF.

This clone came up once. V gene TRBV7-8 combines with J gene TRBJ1-5; no clear D gene. The CDR3 extends over 14 amino acids. Germline CDR1 and CDR2: SGHVS and FQNEAQ. V shed 5 bases and J shed 0 bases, with 8 bases lying between them. The DNA of the CDR3 is TGTGCCAGCAGCGCCCGGGATAGCAATCAGCCCCAGCATTTT. It yields the protein CASSARDSNQPQHF.

A single count supports this clone. This chain connects TRBV6-5 to TRBJ2-7; TRBD2 matches at 10 bases. CDR1 and CDR2 from the germline V gene are MNHEY and SVGAGI. The CDR3 has 13 amino acids. The trim removed 6 bases at V and 2 bases at J, leaving 1 base unmatched. CDR3 residues: CASRGLATYEQYF. CDR3 DNA sequence: TGTGCCAGCAGGGGACTAGCGACCTACGAGCAGTACTTC.

This chain joins TRBV7-9 and TRBJ2-2; D is possibly TRBD2 (5 bases). The V end lost 7 bases, the J end lost 5 bases, and 14 bases lay between the germline ends. There are 14 residues in the CDR3. Germline V gene sequence: CDR1 SEHNR, CDR2 FQNEAQ (reference sequence). As DNA, the CDR3 is TGTGCCAGCATCGCGGGTTACCTGACCGGGGAGCTGTTTTTT. This encodes CASIAGYLTGELFF.

This clone occurred a few times. The V gene is TRBV29-1, the J gene TRBJ2-7; D is uncertain. Germline V CDR1 and CDR2: SQVTM, ANQGSEA. The CDR3 runs to 11 residues. Trimming took 5 bases from V and 2 from J, leaving 7 bases between them. The CDR3 spells CSVSSTYEQYF. The CDR3 bases are TGCAGCGTTTCATCGACCTACGAGCAGTACTTC.

V gene TRBV7-2 combines with J gene TRBJ2-3; TRBD2 aligns across 10 bases. This CDR3 is built from 17 residues. With 7 bases clipped from V and 4 bases from J, the junction kept 14 bases outside the gene matches. Germline-derived CDR1 and CDR2 are SGHTA and FQGNSA. The CDR3, as DNA: TGTGCCAGCAACCCGCGAGCGGGGGGGAGAATCGCAGATACGCAGTATTTT. Translating it yields CASNPRAGGRIADTQYF.